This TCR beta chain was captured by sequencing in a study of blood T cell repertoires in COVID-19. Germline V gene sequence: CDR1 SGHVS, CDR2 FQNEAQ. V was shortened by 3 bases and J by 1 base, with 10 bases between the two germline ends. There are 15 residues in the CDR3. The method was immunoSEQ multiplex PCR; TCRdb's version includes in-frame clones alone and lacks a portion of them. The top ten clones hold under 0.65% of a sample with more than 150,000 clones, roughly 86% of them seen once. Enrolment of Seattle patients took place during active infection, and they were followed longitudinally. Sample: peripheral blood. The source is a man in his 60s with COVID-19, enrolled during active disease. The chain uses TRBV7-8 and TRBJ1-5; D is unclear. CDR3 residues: CASSLTLRSNQPQHF. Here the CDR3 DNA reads TGTGCCAGCAGCTTGACCCTCAGGAGCAATCAGCCCCAGCATTTT.